Listed here are 11 T cell receptor beta chains from one sample, sequenced in a study of T cell repertoires in cytomegalovirus infection. MiXCR was run by TCRdb on the reads, yielding one entry per CDR3 protein. The profile shows some 800,000 distinct CDR3 sequences, 29% of them singletons. These receptors' targets are unknown. The sequenced sample was cultured CD8+ T cells from PBMCs, obtained from culture after CMV antigen stimulation. Every receptor here comes from a human donor in good health (CMV status not recorded). Some clones in this sample may be carry-over from other donors' samples.

The gene calls are TRBV6-1 and TRBJ2-1; 9 nucleotides match TRBD2. The V gene end was trimmed by 8 bases and the J gene end by 5 bases; junction bases not matched to a gene: 7. The CDR3 is 14 residues long. Per the germline V gene, CDR1 is MNHNS and CDR2 is SASEGT. CDR3 region: CASRTASGDNEQFF. CDR3 sequence (DNA): TGTGCCAGCCGGACGGCTAGCGGGGACAATGAGCAGTTCTTC.

This clonotype has just one count. The chain joins TRBV20-1 to TRBJ2-2, with 9 bases identical to TRBD2. Trimming took 6 bases from V and 3 from J; bases not matched to a gene: 2. The CDR3 has 13 residues. Germline V gives CDR1 DFQATT, CDR2 SNEGSKA (reference sequence). In nucleotides, the CDR3 is TGCAGTGCGCCTAGCGGGGACACCGGGGAGCTGTTTTTT. Its protein is CSAPSGDTGELFF.

This clonotype has more than one count but fewer than ten. This chain connects TRBV15 to TRBJ2-5; D is possibly TRBD2 (6 bases). The CDR3 sequence is 15 residues long. Trimming left V 5 bases short and J 4 bases short, with 17 bases between. CDR1 and CDR2 from the germline V gene are LNHNV and YYDKDF (reference sequence). CDR3 in amino acids: CATSERTHGGETQYF. CDR3 bases: TGTGCCACCAGCGAACGGACTCACGGGGGAGAGACCCAGTACTTC.

This clonotype turned up a few times. This sequence joins TRBV5-6 and TRBJ1-2; D gene ambiguous. The germline V gene encodes CDR1 SGHDT and CDR2 YYEEEE. V was pared by 4 bases and J by 5 bases, with 18 bases between. This CDR3 contains 15 residues. The CDR3 sequence is CASSTPGGISYGYTF. In nucleotides, the CDR3 is TGTGCCAGCAGCACCCCGGGCGGAATAAGTTATGGCTACACCTTC.

V and J are TRBV5-4 and TRBJ2-1, with TRBD1 matching 11 bases. Looked up from germline, CDR1 is SGHNT and CDR2 is YYREEE (reference sequence). Unmatched junction bases numbered 5, after V lost 5 bases and J lost 4 bases. The CDR3 has 15 residues. The CDR3 DNA sequence: TGTGCCAGCAGGACCGGGACAGGGGGGTACAATGAGCAGTTCTTC. The encoded protein is CASRTGTGGYNEQFF.

This chain joins TRBV27 and TRBJ2-1, with D perhaps TRBD1 or TRBD2 (6 bases each). The germline gives CDR1 MNHEY, CDR2 SMNVEV (reference sequence). This CDR3 contains 15 residues. V was pared by 2 bases and J by 4 bases, with 12 bases between. This chain's CDR3 is CASSLGGGVYNEQFF. The CDR3 DNA reads as TGTGCCAGCAGTTTAGGAGGGGGTGTATACAATGAGCAGTTCTTC.

This clonotype was counted only a few times. V gene TRBV6-5 combines with J gene TRBJ2-1, with D hard to call. Germline values: CDR1 MNHEY, CDR2 SVGAGI. V lost 2 bases and J lost 5, with 10 bases in between. The length of the CDR3 is 14 residues. CDR3 nucleotide sequence: TGTGCCAGCAGTTACAGGCGCCAGAACAATGAGCAGTTCTTC. Its protein product is CASSYRRQNNEQFF.

This chain uses TRBV7-9 with TRBJ2-5; D gene uncertain. The V and J ends lost 1 base and 1 base respectively, with 10 bases between them. The CDR3 is 15 amino acids. In germline, CDR1 is SEHNR, CDR2 FQNEAQ (reference sequence). The CDR3 DNA reads as TGTGCCAGCAGCTTAGGCTTTCAGTCCCAAGAGACCCAGTACTTC. Its protein product is CASSLGFQSQETQYF.

The V call is TRBV11-2, the J call TRBJ2-7, with 9 positions matching TRBD1. Per germline, CDR1 SGHAT and CDR2 FQNNGV. The CDR3 covers 15 residues. The V gene end was trimmed by 1 base and the J gene end by 4 bases; junction bases not matched to a gene: 5. The chain's CDR3 is CASSLAGQGFYEQYV. The CDR3 nucleotides read TGTGCCAGCAGCTTAGCCGGACAGGGGTTTTACGAGCAGTACGTC.

The table lists this clonotype with a few counts. The chain has TRBV12-3 or TRBV12-4 and TRBJ1-6; 11 bases map to TRBD1. The ends lost 0 bases at V and 0 bases at J; junction bases unmatched: 10. The CDR3 is 21 amino acids. CDR3 in amino acids: CASSLALLDRGPLSYNSPLHF. In nucleotides, the CDR3 is TGTGCCAGCAGTTTAGCGCTCTTGGACAGGGGGCCTCTCTCCTATAATTCACCCCTCCACTTT.

J is TRBJ1-1 and V is TRBV6-2 or TRBV6-3, with TRBD1 matching over 7 bases. The CDR3 sequence is 17 residues long. J was trimmed by 6 bases and V by 0 bases; bases with no gene match: 13. Germline loops: CDR1 MNHEY, CDR2 SVGEGT. This CDR3 reads CASSYSGTASGESEAFF. The DNA for the CDR3 is TGTGCCAGCAGTTACTCCGGGACAGCGTCGGGAGAGTCTGAAGCTTTCTTT.